This is a list of T cell receptor beta chains from one sample in a study of T cell responses to AZD1222 COVID-19 vaccine. Libraries were prepared by immunoSEQ multiplex PCR; TCRdb keeps only in-frame clonotypes and omits some of them. The data hold approximately 150,000 clones, with around 84% observed a single time. The sequencing here drew on peripheral blood, taken 28 days after the second AZD1222 dose. These receptors originate from an adult who received the AZD1222 COVID-19 vaccine. Each CDR3 is given with its conserved first and last residue. The D gene is left open where the match is weak. The size entry is marked missing in some rows and otherwise reads once, few, many or a size class.

d_call	clone_size	j_call	cdr3_length	v_call	cdr3_aa	cdr3_nt
TRBD2	-	TRBJ2-5	16	TRBV5-1	CASSLVPRGSQETQYF	TGCGCCAGCAGCTTGGTGCCGCGGGGGTCCCAAGAGACCCAGTACTTC
-	-	TRBJ1-1	14	TRBV25-1	CASSEMEGSTEAFF	TGTGCCAGCAGTGAAATGGAGGGGAGTACTGAAGCTTTCTTT
TRBD1	-	TRBJ2-7	13	TRBV12-5	CARRQGTDYEQYF	TGTGCTAGGAGACAGGGAACGGACTACGAGCAGTACTTC
TRBD1	-	TRBJ1-2	13	TRBV6-5	CASRKGGDSGYTF	TGTGCCAGCAGAAAAGGGGGCGATTCTGGCTACACCTTC
TRBD2	-	TRBJ2-7	14	TRBV7-8	CASSLERGAGEQYF	TGTGCCAGCAGCTTGGAGCGGGGGGCTGGGGAGCAGTACTTC
TRBD1	-	TRBJ1-1	14	TRBV29-1	CSVTGQGSNTEAFF	TGCAGCGTTACTGGACAGGGAAGTAACACTGAAGCTTTCTTT
-	few	TRBJ1-1	16	TRBV30	CAWSVGRTGRNTEAFF	TGTGCCTGGAGTGTGGGTCGGACCGGGCGAAACACTGAAGCTTTCTTT
-	-	TRBJ1-3	16	TRBV5-4	CASSLDPTTSGNTIYF	TGTGCCAGCAGCTTGGACCCCACAACCTCTGGAAACACCATATATTTT
-	-	TRBJ1-4	13	TRBV18	CASSPGVTEKLFF	TGTGCCAGCTCACCCGGGGTGACTGAAAAACTGTTTTTT
-	once	TRBJ1-1	13	TRBV7-9	CASTLGGRTEAFF	TGTGCCAGCACCCTGGGGGGGCGGACTGAAGCTTTCTTT
-	-	TRBJ2-5	12	TRBV7-2	CASSLGSKTQYF	TGTGCCAGCAGCTTAGGAAGTAAGACCCAGTACTTC
-	-	TRBJ2-7	16	TRBV7-6	CASSAQPDPSSYEQYF	TGTGCCAGCAGCGCCCAGCCGGACCCTAGCTCCTACGAGCAGTACTTC
TRBD2	-	TRBJ2-1	15	TRBV10-1	CASSELSGGYNEQFF	TGCGCCAGCAGTGAATTGAGCGGGGGATACAATGAGCAGTTCTTC
TRBD1	-	TRBJ1-3	16	TRBV9	CASSVEGQFSGNTIYF	TGTGCCAGCAGCGTAGAGGGACAGTTCTCTGGAAACACCATATATTTT
TRBD1	-	TRBJ1-5	15	TRBV9	CASSELGQVNQPQHF	TGTGCCAGCAGCGAACTAGGACAGGTAAATCAGCCCCAGCATTTT
-	-	TRBJ2-5	13	TRBV11-3	CASSLGTQETQYF	TGTGCCAGCAGCTTAGGGACCCAAGAGACCCAGTACTTC
TRBD1	-	TRBJ1-6	14	TRBV4-2	CASSPTGDDSPLHF	TGTGCCAGCAGCCCGACAGGGGATGATTCACCCCTCCACTTT
-	-	TRBJ1-4	17	TRBV30	CAWSVSHGGRTNEKLFF	TGTGCCTGGAGTGTATCTCATGGGGGCAGGACTAATGAAAAACTGTTTTTT
TRBD1	-	TRBJ2-7	17	TRBV11-2	CASSLAAGTGISYEQYF	TGTGCCAGCAGCCTTGCCGCCGGGACAGGGATATCCTACGAGCAGTACTTC
TRBD1	-	TRBJ1-5	16	TRBV6-4	CASSAPDRDPNQPQHF	TGTGCCAGCAGTGCCCCGGACAGGGACCCCAATCAGCCCCAGCATTTT
TRBD2	-	TRBJ2-3	16	TRBV3-1/TRBV3-2	CASSQASSGGADTQYF	TGTGCCAGCAGCCAAGCCTCTAGCGGGGGTGCAGATACGCAGTATTTT
TRBD1	once	TRBJ1-1	14	TRBV2	CATTTGVVSTEAFF	TGTGCCACAACAACAGGGGTGGTCAGTACTGAAGCTTTCTTT
-	-	TRBJ2-1	11	TRBV11-3	CASMGSYEQFF	TGTGCCAGCATGGGTAGCTATGAGCAGTTCTTC
TRBD2	-	TRBJ2-5	15	TRBV7-9	CASIPAVAGVETQYF	TGTGCCAGCATCCCGGCGGTAGCGGGAGTGGAGACCCAGTACTTC
-	-	TRBJ2-5	16	TRBV4-1	CASSQDDRRGQETQYF	TGCGCCAGCAGCCAAGATGACAGGCGGGGTCAAGAGACCCAGTACTTC
TRBD1	-	TRBJ1-2	14	TRBV29-1	CSVGPGQGGSGYTF	TGCAGCGTCGGACCGGGACAGGGGGGATCGGGCTACACCTTC
-	-	TRBJ2-2	13	TRBV3-1/TRBV3-2	CASSHGRAGELFF	TGTGCCAGCAGCCACGGGAGAGCCGGGGAGCTGTTTTTT
-	-	TRBJ1-1	13	TRBV14	CASSQDLDTEAFF	TGTGCCAGCAGCCAAGATCTGGACACTGAAGCTTTCTTT
-	-	TRBJ2-1	15	TRBV4-1	CASSQVRPPGHEQFF	TGCGCCAGCAGCCAAGTACGGCCCCCTGGGCATGAGCAGTTCTTC
-	once	TRBJ2-7	17	TRBV7-2	CASSLGGHLTHSYEQYF	TGTGCCAGCAGCTTGGGGGGTCATCTTACTCACTCCTACGAGCAGTACTTC
-	-	TRBJ2-1	13	TRBV19	CASSIVVYGEQFF	TGTGCCAGTAGTATCGTAGTTTACGGTGAGCAGTTCTTC
-	-	TRBJ1-3	15	TRBV9	CASSVLGNSGNTIYF	TGTGCCAGCAGCGTACTCGGAAACTCTGGAAACACCATATATTTT
-	once	TRBJ2-5	14	TRBV19	CASSRGQVGETQYF	TGTGCCAGTTCCCGGGGGCAGGTAGGGGAGACCCAGTACTTC
TRBD1	once	TRBJ1-2	13	TRBV10-2	CASRERTGDGYTF	TGCGCCAGCAGAGAGAGGACAGGGGACGGCTACACCTTC
TRBD1	-	TRBJ1-5	14	TRBV6-6	CASSLAGGNQPQHF	TGTGCCAGCAGCCTAGCAGGGGGTAATCAGCCCCAGCATTTT
TRBD1	-	TRBJ1-4	18	TRBV5-1	CASSLSNRGDATNEKLFF	TGCGCCAGCAGCTTGTCAAACAGGGGAGATGCAACTAATGAAAAACTGTTTTTT
TRBD2	-	TRBJ2-2	14	TRBV24-1	CASQAGADTGELFF	TGTGCCTCTCAAGCGGGGGCCGACACCGGGGAGCTGTTTTTT
-	-	TRBJ2-7	17	TRBV21-1	CASSKDMVKGLDAEQYF	TGTGCCAGCAGCAAAGATATGGTGAAGGGACTAGATGCCGAGCAGTACTTC
-	-	TRBJ2-7	16	TRBV13	CASSLSGTPEAYEQYF	TGTGCCAGCAGCTTATCCGGGACACCCGAGGCCTACGAGCAGTACTTC
-	-	TRBJ1-2	13	TRBV27	CASSFRSNYGYTF	TGTGCCAGCAGTTTTCGATCCAACTATGGCTACACCTTC
-	-	TRBJ1-1	13	TRBV29-1	CSVDPRANTEAFF	TGCAGCGTTGATCCCAGGGCGAACACTGAAGCTTTCTTT
-	-	TRBJ2-1	13	TRBV19	CACQGSSYNEQFF	TGTGCCTGCCAGGGGTCCTCCTACAATGAGCAGTTCTTC
-	once	TRBJ1-4	13	TRBV7-8	CASSFRAHEKLFF	TGTGCCAGCAGCTTTCGGGCCCATGAAAAACTGTTTTTT